These 11 T cell receptor beta chains were all obtained from the same sample, sequenced in a study of shared clonotypes between healthy human individuals. TCRdb keeps only in-frame clones here, not all; method: immunoSEQ multiplex PCR. The repertoire holds about 2.3 million clones, with around 93% as singletons. Source material: naive CD4+ T cells from PBMCs. Specified subset: CD45RA+ positively selected. The receptor set was obtained from a man aged 18-30 years in good health. Some clones in this sample may be carry-over from other donors' samples.

The J gene is TRBJ2-5, the V gene TRBV27; 9 bases line up with TRBD1. CDR3 length equals 14 residues. V shed 4 bases, J shed 4 bases, and the junction held 4 bases outside the gene matches. Germline V lookup: CDR1 MNHEY, CDR2 SMNVEV (reference sequence). The CDR3 DNA sequence: TGTGCCAGCAGTTCACAGGGGGCTGTAGAGACCCAGTACTTC. It specifies CASSSQGAVETQYF.

The chain uses TRBV6-4 and TRBJ2-3; D call uncertain. CDR1 MRHNA and CDR2 SNTAGT come from the germline V gene. The length of the CDR3 is 18 residues. V was shortened by 3 bases and J by 5 bases, with 24 bases between the two germline ends. The CDR3 loop reads CASSEDQAMTGSGDTQYF. The CDR3 nucleotides read TGTGCCAGCAGTGAGGACCAAGCGATGACCGGATCCGGAGATACGCAGTATTTT.

V gene TRBV7-9 combines with J gene TRBJ1-2; 12 bases match TRBD1. CDR3 size: 14 residues. Germline assignment: CDR1 SEHNR and CDR2 FQNEAQ (reference sequence). V lost 5 bases to trimming and J lost 7 bases; unmatched junction nucleotides: 5. The CDR3 nucleotides read TGTGCCAGCAGCGTGGGACAGGGGGCGGGTGGCTACACCTTC. Translated, it gives CASSVGQGAGGYTF.

With respect to this clone: Other DNA variants within this sample encode the same CDR3. The chain combines TRBV28 with TRBJ2-7; the D gene is possibly TRBD2 (5 bases). The CDR3 totals 12 residues. Germline CDR1 is MDHEN and CDR2 is SYDVKM. V lost 3 bases to trimming and J lost 3 bases, with 6 bases between them. The CDR3 spells CASSLRVYEQYF. In DNA form, the CDR3 reads TGTGCCAGCAGTTTGAGGGTCTACGAGCAGTACTTC. Supplemented by reference TRBV28 and TRBJ2-7, the full variable domain reads DVKVTQSSRYLVKRTGEKVFLECVQDMDHENMFWYRQDPGLGLRLIYFSYDVKMKEKGDIPEGYSVSREKKERFSLILESASTNQTSMYLCASSLRVYEQYFGPGTRLTVT.

The rearrangement links TRBV6-1 to TRBJ2-5; TRBD1 is a possible D gene (5 bases). The V end was cut by 0 bases, the J end by 5 bases, with 10 bases between. CDR3 length: 14 residues. Germline V gives CDR1 MNHNS, CDR2 SASEGT. The CDR3 region is CASSEAGAGETQYF. The CDR3 nucleotides read TGTGCCAGCAGTGAAGCAGGGGCAGGGGAGACCCAGTACTTC.

The chain has TRBV1 and TRBJ2-7; no DNA check was done on the table's D call, TRBD1. TRBV1 is labeled a pseudogene. The CDR3 length is 14 residues. This CDR3 is CTSSHLTGLYEQYF. CDR3 sequence (DNA): TGCACCAGCAGCCATTTGACAGGCCTCTACGAGCAGTACTTC.

This clone came up a few times. In DNA, the CDR3 is TGTGCCAGCAGCTTAGGGCGACAGGGACATGGCTACACCTTC. Its protein is CASSLGRQGHGYTF. The chain joins TRBV7-2 to TRBJ1-2; 7 bases are shared with TRBD1. The CDR3 loop spans 14 amino acids. Germline V lookup: CDR1 SGHTA, CDR2 FQGNSA. With 1 base clipped from V and 6 bases from J, the junction kept 5 bases outside the gene matches. Using reference TRBV7-2 and TRBJ1-2 for the parts outside the CDR3, the full variable domain is GAGVSQSPSNKVTEKGKDVELRCDPISGHTALYWYRQSLGQGLEFLIYFQGNSAPDKSGLPSDRFSAERTGGSVSTLTIQRTQQEDSAVYLCASSLGRQGHGYTFGSGTRLTVV.

This sequence joins TRBV5-4 and TRBJ1-4, with 8 bases lining up with TRBD1. The CDR3 covers 16 residues. V trimming: 4 bases; J trimming: 4 bases; junction bases outside the gene matches: 9. CDR1 SGHNT and CDR2 YYREEE come from the germline V gene (reference sequence). The CDR3 here is CASSPGIGQGNEKLFF. CDR3 sequence (DNA): TGTGCCAGCAGCCCTGGTATCGGACAGGGTAATGAAAAACTGTTTTTT.

V usage is TRBV11-2 and J usage is TRBJ2-3; TRBD1 is a possible D gene (6 bases). Trimming stripped 0 bases from V and 5 bases from J, with 12 bases between. The CDR3 loop spans 15 amino acids. Germline assignment: CDR1 SGHAT and CDR2 FQNNGV. CDR3 in DNA: TGTGCCAGCAGCTTAGATAGGCAGGGGAGAGATACGCAGTATTTT. Its protein is CASSLDRQGRDTQYF.

The CDR3 region is CASSGKDNQPQHF. The CDR3, as DNA: TGTGCCAGCAGTGGCAAGGACAATCAGCCCCAGCATTTT. V gene TRBV25-1 combines with J gene TRBJ1-5, with unresolved D. Germline loops: CDR1 MGHDK, CDR2 SYGVNS. This CDR3 has 13 residues. V was pared by 4 bases and J by 3 bases, with 7 bases between.

This clone was seen a few times. V gene TRBV7-9 combines with J gene TRBJ2-7, with D perhaps matching TRBD2 (6 bases). The CDR3 is made up of 15 amino acids. Germline V gene data show CDR1 as SEHNR and CDR2 as FQNEAQ (reference sequence). Between the trimmed V and J ends, which lost 3 bases and 7 bases, there was a span of 19 bases. The CDR3 DNA is TGTGCCAGCAGCTTTATCACGCCGTCCCGGGAGGAGCAGTACTTC. Translating it yields CASSFITPSREEQYF.